This T cell receptor beta chain was identified during a study of blood T cell repertoires in COVID-19. Study at large: The United States, Italy and Spain were the sources of the acute and convalescent COVID-19 samples.

Original processing methods: Amplification of reference gene primers provided the estimated nucleated cell counts. The assay was immunoSEQ multiplex PCR, and TCRdb's table has in-frame clones only and misses some. That table furnishes V, J and clone size, whereas the DNA furnished D and trimming. The sample lists approximately 230,000 clones, around nine tenths occurring once. Participant ages covered roughly 18 to 90 years across 24 US areas. This CDR3 is 15 amino acids long. The germline CDR1 and CDR2 sequences are LNHDA and SQIVND (reference sequence). After removal of 3 bases from V and 1 base from J, the junction contained 2 bases not matched to a gene.

This chain joins TRBV19 and TRBJ2-2; 7 nucleotides agree with TRBD2. The receptor comes from a woman aged 45-65 years with acute COVID-19. The sequencing sample was made of PBMCs or T cells enriched from blood (not recorded which). The CDR3: CASSISGVNTGELFF. The DNA for the CDR3 is TGTGCCAGTAGTATCAGCGGGGTGAACACCGGGGAGCTGTTTTTT.